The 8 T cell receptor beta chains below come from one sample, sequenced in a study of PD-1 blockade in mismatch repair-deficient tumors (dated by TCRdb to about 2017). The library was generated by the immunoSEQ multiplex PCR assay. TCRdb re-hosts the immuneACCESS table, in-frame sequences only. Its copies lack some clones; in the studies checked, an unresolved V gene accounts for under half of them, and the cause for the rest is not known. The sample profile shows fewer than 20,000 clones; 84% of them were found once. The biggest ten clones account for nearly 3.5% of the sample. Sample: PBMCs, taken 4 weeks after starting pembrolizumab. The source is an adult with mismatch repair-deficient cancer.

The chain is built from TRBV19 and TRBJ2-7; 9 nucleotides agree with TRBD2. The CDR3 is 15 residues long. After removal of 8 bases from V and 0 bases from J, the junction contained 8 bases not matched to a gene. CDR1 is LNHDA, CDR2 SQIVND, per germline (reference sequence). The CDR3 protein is CASRGSGGSSYEQYF. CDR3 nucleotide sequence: TGTGCCAGTCGGGGTAGCGGGGGTAGCTCCTACGAGCAGTACTTC.

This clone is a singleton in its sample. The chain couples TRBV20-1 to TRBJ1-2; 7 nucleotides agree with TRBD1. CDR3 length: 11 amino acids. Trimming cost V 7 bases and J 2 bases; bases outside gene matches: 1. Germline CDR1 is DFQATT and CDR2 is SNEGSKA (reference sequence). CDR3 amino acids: CSVGQNYGYTF. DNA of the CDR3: TGCAGTGTGGGACAGAACTATGGCTACACCTTC.

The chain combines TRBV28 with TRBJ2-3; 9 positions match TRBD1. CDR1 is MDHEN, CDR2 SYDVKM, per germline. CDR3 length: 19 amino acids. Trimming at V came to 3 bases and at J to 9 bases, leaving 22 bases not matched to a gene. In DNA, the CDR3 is TGTGCCAGCAGTTTCCGAGGGACAGGGTCGGTTTTGGGAGGACTAACGCAGTATTTT. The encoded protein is CASSFRGTGSVLGGLTQYF.

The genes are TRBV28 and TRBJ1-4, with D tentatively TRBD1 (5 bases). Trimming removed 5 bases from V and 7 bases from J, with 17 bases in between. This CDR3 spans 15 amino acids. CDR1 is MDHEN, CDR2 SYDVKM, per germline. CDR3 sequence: CASSLKVQGSEKLFF. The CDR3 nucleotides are TGTGCCAGCAGTCTTAAGGTTCAGGGTTCTGAAAAACTGTTTTTT.

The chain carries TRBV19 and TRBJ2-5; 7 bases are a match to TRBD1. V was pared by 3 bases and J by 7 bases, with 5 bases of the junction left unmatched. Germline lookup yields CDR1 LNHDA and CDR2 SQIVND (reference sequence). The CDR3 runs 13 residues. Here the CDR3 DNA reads TGTGCCAGTAGTATTGACAGGGACGTGACCCAGTACTTC. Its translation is CASSIDRDVTQYF.

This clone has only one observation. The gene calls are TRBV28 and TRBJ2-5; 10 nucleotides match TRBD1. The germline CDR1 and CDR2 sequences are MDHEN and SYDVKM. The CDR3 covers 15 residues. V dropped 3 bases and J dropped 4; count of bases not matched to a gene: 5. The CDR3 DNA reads TGTGCCAGCAGTTTTGACAGGGGGCGCGCAGAGACCCAGTACTTC. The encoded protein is CASSFDRGRAETQYF.

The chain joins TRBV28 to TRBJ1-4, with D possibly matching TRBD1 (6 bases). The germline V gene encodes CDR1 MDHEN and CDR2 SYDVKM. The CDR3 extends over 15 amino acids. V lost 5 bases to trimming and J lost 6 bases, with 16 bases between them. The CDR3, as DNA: TGTGCCAGCAGTCGAGGGGGGGGTTATGATGAAAAACTGTTTTTT. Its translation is CASSRGGGYDEKLFF.

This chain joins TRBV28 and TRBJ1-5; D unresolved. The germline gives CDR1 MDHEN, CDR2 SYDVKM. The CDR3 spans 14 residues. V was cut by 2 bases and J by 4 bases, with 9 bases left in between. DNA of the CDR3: TGTGCCAGCAGTTTAGAACAGCTAAATCAGCCCCAGCATTTT. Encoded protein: CASSLEQLNQPQHF.